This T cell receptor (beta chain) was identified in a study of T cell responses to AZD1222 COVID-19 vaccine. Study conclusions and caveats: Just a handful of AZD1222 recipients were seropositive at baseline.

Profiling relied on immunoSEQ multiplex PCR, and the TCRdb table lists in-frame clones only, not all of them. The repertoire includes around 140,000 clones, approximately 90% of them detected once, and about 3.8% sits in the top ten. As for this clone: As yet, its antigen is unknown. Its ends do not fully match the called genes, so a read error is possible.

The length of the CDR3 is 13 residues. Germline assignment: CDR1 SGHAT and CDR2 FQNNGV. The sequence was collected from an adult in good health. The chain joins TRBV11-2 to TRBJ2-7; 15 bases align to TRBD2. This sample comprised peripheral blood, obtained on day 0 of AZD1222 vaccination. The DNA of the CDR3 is TGTGCCAGCAGCCCCGGACTAGCGGGAGGGATGATCTTC. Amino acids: CASSPGLAGGMIF.